The 23 T cell receptor beta chains below were found in one sample sequenced in a study of PD-1 blockade in classical Hodgkin lymphoma. Following autologous stem cell transplantation, relapse occurred in every patient, and exposure to brentuximab vedotin varied. The protocol was immunoSEQ multiplex PCR, while the TCRdb copy is restricted to in-frame clones and leaves out a portion. The sample contains about 97,000 clones, approximately 80% of which appear only once. Specimen: peripheral blood mononuclear cells (PBMCs), collected at baseline. The receptors stem from a human donor with classical Hodgkin lymphoma.

This chain links TRBV14 with TRBJ2-7; D not certain. Germline CDR1 and CDR2: SGHDN and FVKESK. V was clipped by 1 base and J by 3 bases, with 7 bases between them. The CDR3 totals 13 residues. CDR3 loop: CASSQVKFYEQYF. The CDR3 DNA follows: TGTGCCAGCAGCCAAGTGAAATTCTACGAGCAGTACTTC.

The chain recombines TRBV27 with TRBJ2-1; D unclear. This CDR3 comprises 13 residues. Germline V gene data show CDR1 as MNHEY and CDR2 as SMNVEV (reference sequence). Deletions cut 1 base from V and 4 bases from J, with 5 bases between. In DNA, the CDR3 is TGTGCCAGCAGTTTATGGGCTTACAATGAGCAGTTCTTC. It specifies CASSLWAYNEQFF.

In this sample, this clone turned up a few times. This chain uses TRBV19 with TRBJ2-1; 7 bases align to TRBD1. The V and J ends lost 6 bases and 3 bases, in that order; junction bases with no gene match: 5. Germline loops: CDR1 LNHDA, CDR2 SQIVND (reference sequence). The CDR3 covers 14 residues. As DNA, the CDR3 is TGTGCCAGTAGAGTAGGGGGCAACTACAATGAGCAGTTCTTC. Protein product: CASRVGGNYNEQFF. Supplemented by reference TRBV19 and TRBJ2-1, the full variable domain reads DGGITQSPKYLFRKEGQNVTLSCEQNLNHDAMYWYRQDPGQGLRLIYYSQIVNDFQKGDIAEGYSVSREKKESFPLTVTSAQKNPTAFYLCASRVGGNYNEQFFGPGTRLTVL.

The J gene is TRBJ1-6, the V gene TRBV18; unclear D gene. This CDR3 has 14 residues. The germline gives CDR1 KGHSH, CDR2 LQKENI. Trimming removed 3 bases from V and 10 bases from J, with 13 bases in between. The CDR3 is CASSPTPVGSPLHF. The CDR3 nucleotides are TGTGCCAGCTCACCTACGCCGGTCGGGTCACCCCTCCACTTT.

V usage is TRBV12-2 and J usage is TRBJ1-3; TRBD1, the D gene given by the table, was not confirmed from the DNA. TRBV12-2 represents a pseudogene. The length of the CDR3 is 15 residues. The CDR3 spells CFFRDRFCSGNTIYF. The CDR3 nucleotides read TGTTTTTTCAGGGACAGGTTCTGCTCTGGAAACACCATATATTTT.

The chain employs TRBV5-4 and TRBJ1-4; 9 bases are a match to TRBD1. Germline V CDR1 and CDR2: SGHNT, YYREEE (reference sequence). The V segment lost 2 bases and the J segment 7 bases; nucleotides outside the gene matches: 6. The CDR3 runs 15 residues. The CDR3 loop reads CASSFSGQGLEKLFF. DNA of the CDR3: TGTGCCAGCAGCTTCTCGGGACAGGGCCTTGAAAAACTGTTTTTT.

The sample holds many counts of this clone. The V gene is TRBV5-6, the J gene TRBJ1-5; D is unclear. Germline CDR1 reads SGHDT; CDR2 reads YYEEEE. The CDR3 spans 13 residues. V was shortened by 4 bases and J by 4 bases, with 9 bases between the two germline ends. CDR3 in DNA: TGTGCCAGCAGCCTAAATATGAATCAGCCCCAGCATTTT. It codes for CASSLNMNQPQHF.

This clone turned up a few times. The chain recombines TRBV23-1 with TRBJ1-2; 9 bases are shared with TRBD1. TRBV23-1 falls under the ORF class, with uncertain function. This CDR3 contains 14 residues. J gave up 3 bases and V 1 base, and 0 bases lay outside the gene matches. In DNA, the CDR3 is TGCGCCAGCAGTCAATGGACAGGGGACTATGGCTACACCTTC. It translates to CASSQWTGDYGYTF.

V gene TRBV5-4 combines with J gene TRBJ1-2; D remains ambiguous. Trimming shortened V by 0 bases and J by 0 bases, and 6 bases separated the two germline ends. The CDR3 sequence is 14 residues long. The germline gives CDR1 SGHNT, CDR2 YYREEE (reference sequence). The CDR3 nucleotides are TGTGCCAGCAGCTTGGACAACTCTAACTATGGCTACACCTTC. It translates to CASSLDNSNYGYTF.

The gene calls are TRBV5-4 and TRBJ2-7; TRBD2 might be the D (7 bases). Germline V gives CDR1 SGHNT, CDR2 YYREEE (reference sequence). The CDR3 runs 15 residues. Trimming left V 5 bases short and J 2 bases short, with 17 bases between. CDR3 nucleotides: TGTGCCAGCAGTTGGGGGGGGCGCGGACCCTACGAGCAGTACTTC. Its protein product is CASSWGGRGPYEQYF. Looking up the rest from reference TRBV5-4 and TRBJ2-7 gives the full variable domain: ETGVTQSPTHLIKTRGQQVTLRCSSQSGHNTVSWYQQALGQGPQFIFQYYREEENGRGNFPPRFSGLQFPNYSSELNVNALELDDSALYLCASSWGGRGPYEQYFGPGTRLTVT.

This clone has just one count. CDR3 coding DNA: TGTGCCAGCAGTTTAACCGGACAGGGCATGAAACAGTACTTC. It translates to CASSLTGQGMKQYF. The chain carries TRBV28 and TRBJ2-7; 8 nucleotides match TRBD1. The CDR3 has 14 residues. V was clipped by 2 bases and J by 10 bases; unmatched bases: 10. Germline V gene data show CDR1 as MDHEN and CDR2 as SYDVKM.

The chain carries TRBV11-2 and TRBJ2-7; 8 positions match TRBD2. The CDR3 contains 18 residues. Germline loops: CDR1 SGHAT, CDR2 FQNNGV. V lost 1 base to trimming and J lost 6 bases; unmatched junction nucleotides: 17. The CDR3 region is CASSLAGTSGRWFGEQYF. CDR3 sequence (DNA): TGTGCCAGCAGCTTAGCGGGGACTAGTGGTCGGTGGTTTGGCGAGCAGTACTTC.

This chain connects TRBV6-1 to TRBJ1-5; D remains unclear. The CDR3 extends over 14 amino acids. CDR1 and CDR2 from the germline V gene are MNHNS and SASEGT. Deletions cut 8 bases from V and 2 bases from J, with 13 bases between. Written as DNA, the CDR3 is TGTGCCAGCCTGGAGATGCAGGGCAATCAGCCCCAGCATTTT. Encoded protein: CASLEMQGNQPQHF.

The chain has TRBV6-5 and TRBJ1-4; D is perhaps TRBD1 (6 bases). The CDR3 consists of 13 residues. V was trimmed by 6 bases and J by 5 bases, leaving 10 bases between them. Germline V CDR1 and CDR2: MNHEY, SVGAGI. The CDR3 region is CASRRGMNEKLFF. The CDR3 DNA sequence: TGTGCCAGCAGGAGGGGGATGAATGAAAAACTGTTTTTT.

The J gene is TRBJ2-5, the V gene TRBV2, with D unclear. The CDR3 sequence is 12 residues long. The germline V gene has CDR1 SNHLY and CDR2 FYNNEI. V lost 10 bases to trimming and J lost 4 bases, with 13 bases between them. This CDR3 reads CAMILARETQYF. The CDR3 DNA is TGTGCCATGATTTTGGCCAGAGAGACCCAGTACTTC.

V usage is TRBV10-2 and J usage is TRBJ2-1, with 8 bases that match TRBD1. V was pared by 6 bases and J by 5 bases, with 6 bases of the junction left unmatched. The CDR3 consists of 14 residues. CDR1 and CDR2 (germline): WSHSY, SAAADI. CDR3 sequence: CASRDRDPHNEQFF. For the CDR3, the DNA is TGCGCCAGCAGGGACAGGGACCCGCACAATGAGCAGTTCTTC.

The rearrangement joins TRBV11-2 to TRBJ1-4, with D uncertain. V gave up 4 bases and J gave up 8 bases, with 14 bases separating them. The CDR3 length is 14 residues. Per germline, CDR1 SGHAT and CDR2 FQNNGV. CDR3 loop: CASSSIPLGEKLFF. DNA for the CDR3: TGTGCCAGCAGCTCTATCCCTCTCGGGGAAAAACTGTTTTTT.

The chain is built from TRBV5-4 and TRBJ2-5; 7 bases line up with TRBD2. CDR1 and CDR2 from the germline V gene are SGHNT and YYREEE (reference sequence). The CDR3 has 13 residues. The ends lost 1 base at V and 5 bases at J; junction bases unmatched: 2. CDR3 in amino acids: CASSLWGGETQYF. CDR3 nucleotide sequence: TGTGCCAGCAGCTTGTGGGGGGGTGAGACCCAGTACTTC.

J is TRBJ2-7 and V is TRBV10-3, with a possible D match to TRBD1 (5 bases). The CDR3 has 12 amino acids. CDR1 is ENHRY, CDR2 SYGVKD, per germline. V was trimmed by 4 bases and J by 5 bases, leaving 9 bases between them. The CDR3 here is CAISVQGNEQYF. In DNA form, the CDR3 reads TGTGCCATCAGTGTCCAGGGCAACGAGCAGTACTTC.

This sequence joins TRBV29-1 and TRBJ2-1; tentative D call: TRBD2 (5 bases). V lost 4 bases and J 8 bases, leaving 21 bases between the germline ends. There are 15 residues in the CDR3. CDR1 SQVTM and CDR2 ANQGSEA come from the germline V gene. CDR3 nucleotide sequence: TGCAGCGTTGTAGTCGGAGCGGCATCTAGGGATGAGCAGTTCTTC. This sequence encodes CSVVVGAASRDEQFF.

The chain has TRBV5-5 and TRBJ2-7; 7 bases align to TRBD2. This CDR3 comprises 16 residues. The germline V gene encodes CDR1 SGHKS and CDR2 YYEKEE (reference sequence). With 2 bases clipped from V and 0 bases from J, the junction kept 8 bases outside the gene matches. The CDR3 nucleotides are TGTGCCAGCAGCTTACGCCCTAGCGGTACCTCCTACGAGCAGTACTTC. Protein sequence: CASSLRPSGTSYEQYF.

The gene calls are TRBV30 and TRBJ1-2; possibly TRBD1 for D (6 bases). CDR1 and CDR2 from the germline V gene are GTSNPN and SVGIG (reference sequence). V dropped 4 bases and J dropped 8 bases, with 11 bases sitting between them. The CDR3 is made up of 11 amino acids. The CDR3 region is CAWMGGSGYTF. In DNA, the CDR3 is TGTGCCTGGATGGGGGGCTCCGGCTACACCTTC.

This clone was observed a handful of times. The gene calls are TRBV29-1 and TRBJ2-1, with 13 nucleotides matching TRBD2. The V segment lost 3 bases and the J segment 9 bases; nucleotides outside the gene matches: 14. The CDR3 totals 17 residues. From germline, CDR1 is SQVTM and CDR2 ANQGSEA. The CDR3: CSVDRDGLAGEVSEQFF. The DNA for the CDR3 is TGCAGCGTTGACAGGGACGGACTAGCGGGAGAGGTTAGTGAGCAGTTCTTC.